One T cell receptor beta chain is described in this entry. Its target is not known. One entry per CDR3 protein, called by TCRdb with MiXCR from the 5' RACE reads. The table includes 500,000 to 650,000 distinct CDR3 sequences, approximately 21% detected once. These data come from a study of T-cell memory formation after mild COVID-19. Study-level background: Largely, TCR clusters stayed within a single donor.

Study-level points and caveats: Whereas later expanders leaned CD4+, clones contracting day 15 to 85 showed a balanced CD4/CD8 makeup.

CDR3 length equals 15 residues. The germline CDR1 and CDR2 sequences are DFQATT and SNEGSKA (reference sequence). Trimming took 1 base from V and 1 from J; bases not matched to a gene: 6. The rearrangement links TRBV20-1 to TRBJ2-7; 8 nucleotides agree with TRBD1. The sequence was obtained from an adult woman who had mild COVID-19 (a few samples of this study predate the infection). Cell type and time point are not known. The sample taken for sequencing was PBMCs or a T cell subset sorted from them (not recorded which). The CDR3 bases are TGCAGTGCTAGAGGTCAACAGGGGGGATCCTACGAGCAGTACTTC. Encoded protein: CSARGQQGGSYEQYF.